These 27 T cell receptor beta chains came from one sample sequenced in a study of response to subunit inactivated influenza vaccine. MiXCR, applied by TCRdb to the RT-PCR reads, yields one record per CDR3 protein. The top ten hold around 2% of the sample, which has around 520,000 distinct CDR3 sequences, about 25% seen once. The sequencing used CD4+ T cells sorted from PBMCs, collected roughly 5 days after vaccination. Receptors originate from a man in his fifties or sixties who received an inactivated influenza vaccine.

The table lists this clonotype with a count of one. The chain joins TRBV6-5 to TRBJ1-2, with D perhaps TRBD1 (6 bases). Trimming stripped 4 bases from V and 8 bases from J, with 14 bases between. Per germline, CDR1 MNHEY and CDR2 SVGAGI. The CDR3 has 13 amino acids. The CDR3 sequence is CASSLATGSGYTF. CDR3 DNA sequence: TGTGCCAGCAGTTTGGCGACAGGTAGCGGCTACACCTTC.

The V call is TRBV4-1, the J call TRBJ2-7, with 10 nucleotides matching TRBD2. Germline CDR1 is MGHRA and CDR2 is YSYEKL. The ends lost 0 bases at V and 6 bases at J; junction bases unmatched: 11. The CDR3 totals 17 residues. CDR3 in amino acids: CASSQDVRAGGPGEQYF. The CDR3 DNA reads TGCGCCAGCAGCCAAGATGTTCGAGCGGGAGGGCCGGGCGAGCAGTACTTC.

This clonotype has just a few counts. The chain has TRBV7-9 and TRBJ2-1; D remains unclear. Germline assignment: CDR1 SEHNR and CDR2 FQNEAQ (reference sequence). This CDR3 has 15 amino acids. The ends were cut back, 3 bases at V and 4 bases at J, with 13 bases in the middle. CDR3 amino acids: CASSLGRVRYNEQFF. CDR3 bases: TGTGCCAGCAGCTTGGGCCGGGTAAGATACAATGAGCAGTTCTTC. The entire variable domain, with the rest obtained from reference TRBV7-9 and TRBJ2-1, is as follows: DTGVSQNPRHKITKRGQNVTFRCDPISEHNRLYWYRQTLGQGPEFLTYFQNEAQLEKSRLLSDRFSAERPKGSFSTLEIQRTEQGDSAMYLCASSLGRVRYNEQFFGPGTRLTVL.

As regards this clonotype: A junction end diverges from the germline sequence, so it may reflect a read error. The V gene is TRBV12-3 or TRBV12-4, the J gene TRBJ2-3; TRBD2 matches 10 bases. The CDR3 has 16 residues. CDR3 coding DNA: TGTGCCAGCAGCTTACCAGCGGGAGGGGTCACAGATACGCAGAATTTT. It translates to CASSLPAGGVTDTQNF.

The rearrangement links TRBV24-1 to TRBJ2-5, with 8 bases identical to TRBD2. The germline V gene has CDR1 KGHDR and CDR2 SFDVKD. With 4 bases clipped from V and 1 base from J, the junction kept 7 bases outside the gene matches. The CDR3 runs to 16 residues. The CDR3 DNA is TGTGCCACCAGTGAACTCGGGACTAGTTTCCAAGAGACCCAGTACTTC. Amino acid sequence: CATSELGTSFQETQYF.

CDR3 nucleotides: TGTGCCAGCAGGACAGGGGGCACTGGCTACACCTTC. Its protein is CASRTGGTGYTF. The chain joins TRBV6-2 or TRBV6-3 to TRBJ1-2; 10 bases match TRBD1. The germline gives CDR1 MNHEY, CDR2 SVGEGT. Trimming at V came to 6 bases and at J to 7 bases, leaving 2 bases not matched to a gene. This CDR3 region has 12 residues.

This chain connects TRBV11-2 to TRBJ2-3; D perhaps matches TRBD2 (6 bases). CDR1 SGHAT and CDR2 FQNNGV come from the germline V gene. The CDR3 totals 16 residues. Trimming took 1 base from V and 5 from J, leaving 16 bases between them. CDR3 residues: CASSLAAGFGVDTQYF. For the CDR3, the DNA is TGTGCCAGCAGCTTAGCTGCGGGATTTGGAGTAGATACGCAGTATTTT.

Ten or more counts support this clonotype. The rearrangement links TRBV12-3 or TRBV12-4 to TRBJ2-2; D call uncertain. Trimming shortened V by 3 bases and J by 0 bases, and 8 bases separated the two germline ends. The CDR3 consists of 15 residues. The CDR3 coding sequence is TGTGCCAGCAGTTTCGGGTCCGCGAACACCGGGGAGCTGTTTTTT. Translation gives CASSFGSANTGELFF.

The chain carries TRBV12-3 or TRBV12-4 and TRBJ2-2; D remains ambiguous. The CDR3 totals 14 residues. Trimming took 2 bases from V and 6 from J, leaving 10 bases between them. CDR3 protein: CASSLSTFPGELFF. DNA for the CDR3: TGTGCCAGCAGTTTAAGTACCTTTCCCGGGGAGCTGTTTTTT.

This clonotype was detected a few times. J is TRBJ2-7 and V is TRBV25-1; TRBD2 is a possible D gene (5 bases). The length of the CDR3 is 13 residues. Trimming took off 6 bases at V and 1 base at J, with 10 bases between the two ends. Looked up from germline, CDR1 is MGHDK and CDR2 is SYGVNS. The CDR3 nucleotides read TGTGCCAGCAGGCAACCGGGGTCCTACGAGCAGTACTTC. Protein: CASRQPGSYEQYF.

V gene TRBV29-1 combines with J gene TRBJ2-5, with D possibly matching TRBD1 (5 bases). V lost 4 bases, J lost 4 bases, and 13 bases lay in between. Germline V gene sequence: CDR1 SQVTM, CDR2 ANQGSEA. The length of the CDR3 is 13 residues. The CDR3 DNA follows: TGCAGCGTTGTCCAGGGTGTGGGAGAGACCCAGTACTTC. This sequence encodes CSVVQGVGETQYF.

This clonotype was observed a few times. This chain links TRBV7-9 with TRBJ1-1, with 8 nucleotides matching TRBD1. The CDR3 length is 15 residues. With 5 bases clipped from V and 4 bases from J, the junction kept 9 bases outside the gene matches. The germline CDR1 and CDR2 sequences are SEHNR and FQNEAQ (reference sequence). The CDR3 is CASSPVAGGFTEAFF. Written as DNA, the CDR3 is TGTGCCAGCAGCCCAGTGGCAGGGGGCTTCACTGAAGCTTTCTTT.

This clonotype was observed at least ten times. This sequence joins TRBV15 and TRBJ1-4, with D maybe TRBD1 (6 bases). Per germline, CDR1 LNHNV and CDR2 YYDKDF (reference sequence). CDR3 length: 15 amino acids. Trimming removed 3 bases from V and 4 bases from J, with 12 bases in between. CDR3: CATSSRGLGNEKLFF. CDR3 nucleotides: TGTGCCACCAGCAGTCGGGGGCTGGGTAATGAAAAACTGTTTTTT. Complete variable domain (other parts from reference TRBV15 and TRBJ1-4): DAMVIQNPRYQVTQFGKPVTLSCSQTLNHNVMYWYQQKSSQAPKLLFHYYDKDFNNEADTPDNFQSRRPNTSFCFLDIRSPGLGDTAMYLCATSSRGLGNEKLFFGSGTQLSVL.

This chain connects TRBV7-9 to TRBJ1-1; no firm D call. The ends were cut back, 3 bases at V and 4 bases at J, with 9 bases in the middle. CDR1 is SEHNR and CDR2 is FQNEAQ in the germline V gene (reference sequence). The CDR3 extends over 13 amino acids. DNA of the CDR3: TGTGCCAGCAGCTTTTTTGAGGGCACTGAAGCTTTCTTT. Translating gives CASSFFEGTEAFF.

The chain couples TRBV2 to TRBJ2-2, with D unclear. V lost 8 bases, J lost 0 bases, and 13 bases lay in between. Germline V lookup: CDR1 SNHLY, CDR2 FYNNEI. This CDR3 has 15 residues. The CDR3 is CASLKTSANTGELFF. As DNA, the CDR3 is TGTGCCAGCCTTAAGACAAGCGCGAACACCGGGGAGCTGTTTTTT.

Only a few counts were recorded for this clonotype. V is TRBV3-1 and J is TRBJ2-2, with 8 bases identical to TRBD2. The CDR3 is made up of 14 amino acids. CDR1 LGHDT and CDR2 YNNKEL come from the germline V gene (reference sequence). Losses at the gene ends were 2 bases for V and 5 bases for J; bases not matched to a gene: 1. CDR3 DNA: TGTGCCAGCAGCCAACGGGAGGGGACCGGGGAGCTGTTTTTT. It is translated as CASSQREGTGELFF. Drawing the rest from reference TRBV3-1 and TRBJ2-2, the complete variable domain is DTAVSQTPKYLVTQMGNDKSIKCEQNLGHDTMYWYKQDSKKFLKIMFSYNNKELIINETVPNRFSPKSPDKAHLNLHINSLELGDSAVYFCASSQREGTGELFFGEGSRLTVL.

This clonotype was seen more than once but under ten times. This chain links TRBV20-1 with TRBJ2-1; TRBD2 is a possible D gene (5 bases). This CDR3 spans 11 amino acids. The V end lost 3 bases, the J end lost 7 bases, and 7 bases lay between the germline ends. CDR1 is DFQATT, CDR2 SNEGSKA, per germline (reference sequence). DNA for the CDR3: TGCAGTGCTAGTTGGAGGAATGAGCAGTTCTTC. This sequence encodes CSASWRNEQFF.

The chain employs TRBV10-3 and TRBJ2-7; D is unclear. The ends were cut back, 0 bases at V and 3 bases at J, with 9 bases in the middle. CDR3 size: 14 residues. In germline, CDR1 is ENHRY, CDR2 SYGVKD. CDR3 loop: CAISESATRYEQYF. The CDR3 nucleotides read TGTGCCATCAGTGAGTCAGCGACCCGCTACGAGCAGTACTTC.

This clonotype was detected many times. The genes are TRBV5-1 and TRBJ2-1; 9 positions match TRBD1. CDR3 length: 12 residues. Germline-derived CDR1 and CDR2 are SGHRS and YFSETQ. V trimming: 8 bases; J trimming: 4 bases; junction bases outside the gene matches: 1. DNA for the CDR3: TGCGCCAGTGGACAGGGGTACAATGAGCAGTTCTTC. Amino acid sequence: CASGQGYNEQFF.

The chain couples TRBV2 to TRBJ2-1, with a possible D match to TRBD2 (6 bases). V was trimmed by 7 bases and J by 9 bases, leaving 16 bases between them. Germline values: CDR1 SNHLY, CDR2 FYNNEI. The CDR3 loop spans 13 amino acids. CDR3 loop: CASTQRLDVEQFF. The CDR3 DNA reads as TGTGCCAGCACCCAAAGACTAGACGTTGAGCAGTTCTTC.

The rearrangement uses TRBV29-1 and TRBJ2-1, with a possible D match to TRBD1 (5 bases). Deletions cut 1 base from V and 4 bases from J, with 11 bases between. Germline V gene lookup returns CDR1 SQVTM and CDR2 ANQGSEA. This CDR3 has 14 residues. This chain's CDR3 is CSVEGRARYNEQFF. The CDR3 bases are TGCAGCGTTGAAGGCAGGGCTCGGTACAATGAGCAGTTCTTC.

This clonotype was counted a few times. The chain carries TRBV20-1 and TRBJ2-5; 10 positions match TRBD2. The J segment lost 1 base and the V segment lost 3 bases, leaving 8 bases of the junction unmatched. This CDR3 contains 16 residues. Germline V gives CDR1 DFQATT, CDR2 SNEGSKA (reference sequence). Written as DNA, the CDR3 is TGCAGTGCTAGGGCCCTAGCGGGGGCTTTCCAAGAGACCCAGTACTTC. It specifies CSARALAGAFQETQYF.

The chain combines TRBV30 with TRBJ2-3, with D perhaps matching TRBD2 (6 bases). Germline CDR1 reads GTSNPN; CDR2 reads SVGIG (reference sequence). The CDR3 extends over 14 amino acids. Trimming took off 7 bases at V and 0 bases at J, with 14 bases between the two ends. The CDR3 loop reads CASTSSSSTDTQYF. DNA for the CDR3: TGTGCCTCTACTAGCAGTTCTAGCACAGATACGCAGTATTTT.

This clonotype was seen repeatedly, ten times or more. This sequence joins TRBV7-9 and TRBJ1-1, with D perhaps TRBD1 (5 bases). Germline V lookup: CDR1 SEHNR, CDR2 FQNEAQ (reference sequence). Trimming cost V 2 bases and J 5 bases, with 9 bases left between them. The CDR3 has 13 residues. The CDR3 sequence: CASSLQGGTEAFF. The CDR3 DNA sequence: TGTGCCAGCAGCTTACAGGGTGGAACTGAAGCTTTCTTT.

The chain combines TRBV20-1 with TRBJ2-3; 7 nucleotides line up with TRBD2. CDR1 and CDR2 (germline): DFQATT, SNEGSKA (reference sequence). V trimming: 5 bases; J trimming: 6 bases; junction bases outside the gene matches: 11. The CDR3 is made up of 14 amino acids. CDR3 sequence (DNA): TGCAGTGCTCCTATAAGACTAGCTTTGGATACGCAGTATTTT. Translation: CSAPIRLALDTQYF.

The J gene is TRBJ2-3, the V gene TRBV5-4; maybe TRBD1 (6 bases). The CDR3 extends over 13 amino acids. The germline V and J ends were trimmed by 4 bases and 3 bases, with 9 bases remaining between them. The germline gives CDR1 SGHNT, CDR2 YYREEE (reference sequence). CDR3 sequence reads: CASSRTATDTQYF. Written as DNA, the CDR3 is TGTGCCAGCAGCCGGACAGCGACAGATACGCAGTATTTT.

This clonotype was seen repeatedly, ten times or more. J is TRBJ2-2 and V is TRBV7-2, with D unclear. Deletions cut 1 base from V and 0 bases from J, with 12 bases between. The CDR3 extends over 17 amino acids. In germline, CDR1 is SGHTA, CDR2 FQGNSA. In DNA form, the CDR3 reads TGTGCCAGCAGCTTAGTTTCCGCGGTCGCGAACACCGGGGAGCTGTTTTTT. Its protein is CASSLVSAVANTGELFF.